This T cell receptor beta chain was found in a study of shared clonotypes between healthy human individuals. General study results and limits: The expectation was that sequencing depth would affect clonotype sharing among donors.

Generated by immunoSEQ multiplex PCR, the TCRdb table keeps only in-frame clones and is missing some. The sample includes about 1.5 million clones, roughly 98% of them seen just once. Per germline, CDR1 SQVTM and CDR2 ANQGSEA. This CDR3 comprises 12 residues. The V end lost 7 bases, the J end lost 2 bases, and 9 bases lay between the germline ends. A remark on this clone: What it binds is not known.

The receptor's source is a young man in good health. The chain couples TRBV29-1 to TRBJ2-1; D gene unclear. Sequenced sample: naive CD4+ T cells sorted from blood. This sample's subset: CD45RA+ positively selected. CDR3 sequence reads: CSASGAYNEQFF. The CDR3 DNA is TGCAGCGCCTCGGGCGCCTACAATGAGCAGTTCTTC.